This T cell receptor beta chain was found in a study of regulatory T cells in long-lasting Graves disease. Across the whole study: In persistent Graves' disease, antithyroid drugs had been taken for over 5 years and TSH receptor antibodies stayed positive.

Arm-PCR with iRepertoire HTBI primers amplified the CDR3 regions for these TCR beta libraries. TCRdb used MiXCR to reprocess the multiplex PCR reads, holding one entry per CDR3 protein. The data hold fewer than 400,000 distinct CDR3 sequences, with around a fifth observed a single time. Time point indicated: persistent/refractory GD, antithyroid drugs over 5 years with positive TRAb. Preparation of the TCR library used RNA extracted from PBMCs. Graves' disease diagnoses used American Thyroid Association guidelines. Study-wide results and caveats: TRBV28 was favored in persistent disease, as were TRBJ1-2 and TRBJ2-5.

About this clonotype itself: Antigen: not known.

Germline CDR1 reads MNHEY; CDR2 reads SVGEGT. The CDR3 is 20 amino acids. V dropped 2 bases and J dropped 0 bases, with 23 bases sitting between them. The J gene is TRBJ1-3, the V gene TRBV6-2 or TRBV6-3; the D is unclear. Sequenced material: peripheral blood mononuclear cells (PBMCs), taken when the disease was refractory, from a patient treated with antithyroid drugs. The clonotype was recovered from a female donor with Graves disease. The DNA of the CDR3 is TGTGCCAGCAGTTACAGCTTTCCCCAGCTTGGACCGAACTCTGGAAACACCATATATTTT. Its protein is CASSYSFPQLGPNSGNTIYF.